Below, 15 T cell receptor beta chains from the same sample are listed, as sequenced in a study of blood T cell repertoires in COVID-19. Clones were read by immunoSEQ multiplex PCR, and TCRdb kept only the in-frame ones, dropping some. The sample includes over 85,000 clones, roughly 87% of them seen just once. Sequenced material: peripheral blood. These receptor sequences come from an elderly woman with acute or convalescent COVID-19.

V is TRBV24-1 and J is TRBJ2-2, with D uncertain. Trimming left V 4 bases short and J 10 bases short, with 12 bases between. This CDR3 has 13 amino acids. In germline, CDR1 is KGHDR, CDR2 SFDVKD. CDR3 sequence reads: CATSDFQYPELFF. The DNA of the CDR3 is TGTGCCACCAGTGACTTCCAGTACCCGGAGCTGTTTTTT.

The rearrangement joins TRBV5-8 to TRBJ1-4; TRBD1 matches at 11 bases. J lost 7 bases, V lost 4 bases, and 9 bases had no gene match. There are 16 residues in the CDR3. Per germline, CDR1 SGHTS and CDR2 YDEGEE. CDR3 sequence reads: CASSRDRGFWGEKLFF. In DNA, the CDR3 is TGTGCCAGCAGCAGGGACAGGGGGTTTTGGGGTGAAAAACTGTTTTTT.

In DNA form, the CDR3 reads TGTGCCAGCAGCTTAGCGGGCAGTAACAATCAGCCCCAGCATTTT. This encodes CASSLAGSNNQPQHF. The rearrangement links TRBV7-8 to TRBJ1-5, with D unclear. Deletions cut 0 bases from V and 3 bases from J, with 9 bases between. The CDR3 loop spans 15 amino acids. Per germline, CDR1 SGHVS and CDR2 FQNEAQ.

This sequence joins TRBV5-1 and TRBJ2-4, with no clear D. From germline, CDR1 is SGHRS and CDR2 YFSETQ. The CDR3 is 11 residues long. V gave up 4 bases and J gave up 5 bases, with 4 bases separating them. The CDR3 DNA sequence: TGCGCCAGCAGCCTACAAAACATTCAGTACTTC. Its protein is CASSLQNIQYF.

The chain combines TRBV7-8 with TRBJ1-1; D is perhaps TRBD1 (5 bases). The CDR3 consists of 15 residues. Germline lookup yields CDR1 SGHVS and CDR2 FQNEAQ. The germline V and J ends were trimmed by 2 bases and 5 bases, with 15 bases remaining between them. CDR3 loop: CASSLRAGMVTEAFF. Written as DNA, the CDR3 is TGTGCCAGCAGCTTACGGGCAGGGATGGTTACTGAAGCTTTCTTT.

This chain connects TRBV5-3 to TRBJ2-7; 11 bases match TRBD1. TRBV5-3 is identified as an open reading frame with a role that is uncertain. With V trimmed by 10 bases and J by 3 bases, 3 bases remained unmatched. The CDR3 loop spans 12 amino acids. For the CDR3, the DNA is TGTGCCGGACAGGGGGCGATCTACGAGCAGTACTTC. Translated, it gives CAGQGAIYEQYF.

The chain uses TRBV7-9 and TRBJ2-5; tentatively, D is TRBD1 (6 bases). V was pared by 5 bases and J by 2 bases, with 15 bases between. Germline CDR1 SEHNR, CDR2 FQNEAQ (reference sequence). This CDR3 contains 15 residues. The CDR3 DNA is TGTGCCAGCAGCCATGGGGACATTATACAAGAGACCCAGTACTTC. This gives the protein CASSHGDIIQETQYF.

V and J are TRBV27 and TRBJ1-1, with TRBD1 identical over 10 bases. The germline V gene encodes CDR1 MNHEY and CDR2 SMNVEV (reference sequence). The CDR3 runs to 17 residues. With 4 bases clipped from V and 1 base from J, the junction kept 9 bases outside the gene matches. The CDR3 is CASSWGPRTGGNTEAFF. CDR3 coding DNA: TGTGCCAGCAGTTGGGGCCCCCGGACAGGGGGGAACACTGAAGCTTTCTTT.

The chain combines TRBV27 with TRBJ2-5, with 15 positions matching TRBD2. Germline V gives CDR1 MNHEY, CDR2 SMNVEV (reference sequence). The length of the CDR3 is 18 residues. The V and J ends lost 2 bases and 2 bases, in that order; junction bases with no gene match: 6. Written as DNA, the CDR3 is TGTGCCAGCAGTTTAAGGGGGACTAGCGGGAGGAAACAAGAGACCCAGTACTTC. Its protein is CASSLRGTSGRKQETQYF.

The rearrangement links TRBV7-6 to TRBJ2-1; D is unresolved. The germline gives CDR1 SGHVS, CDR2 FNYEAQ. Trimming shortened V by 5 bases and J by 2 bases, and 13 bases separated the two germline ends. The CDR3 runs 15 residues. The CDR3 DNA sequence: TGTGCCAGCAGCCCTGTCCAGGCCGCCTACAATGAGCAGTTCTTC. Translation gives CASSPVQAAYNEQFF. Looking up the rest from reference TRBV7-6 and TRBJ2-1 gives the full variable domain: GAGVSQSPRYKVTKRGQDVALRCDPISGHVSLYWYRQALGQGPEFLTYFNYEAQQDKSGLPNDRFSAERPEGSISTLTIQRTEQRDSAMYRCASSPVQAAYNEQFFGPGTRLTVL.

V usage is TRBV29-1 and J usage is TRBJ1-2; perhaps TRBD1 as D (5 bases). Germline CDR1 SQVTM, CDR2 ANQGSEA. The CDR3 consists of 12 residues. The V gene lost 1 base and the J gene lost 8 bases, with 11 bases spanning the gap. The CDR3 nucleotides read TGCAGCGTTGAAGGTCAGGGTGGAGGCTACACCTTC. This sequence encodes CSVEGQGGGYTF. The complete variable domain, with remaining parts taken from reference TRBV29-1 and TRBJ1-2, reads SAVISQKPSRDICQRGTSLTIQCQVDSQVTMMFWYRQQPGQSLTLIATANQGSEATYESGFVIDKFPISRPNLTFSTLTVSNMSPEDSSIYLCSVEGQGGGYTFGSGTRLTVV.

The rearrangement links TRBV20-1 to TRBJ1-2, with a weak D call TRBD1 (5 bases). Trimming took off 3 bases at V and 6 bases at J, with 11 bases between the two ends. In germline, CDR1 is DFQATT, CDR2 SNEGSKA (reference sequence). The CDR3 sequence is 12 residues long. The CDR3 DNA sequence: TGCAGTGCTAGTCCCAGGGTCGATGGCTACACCTTC. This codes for CSASPRVDGYTF.

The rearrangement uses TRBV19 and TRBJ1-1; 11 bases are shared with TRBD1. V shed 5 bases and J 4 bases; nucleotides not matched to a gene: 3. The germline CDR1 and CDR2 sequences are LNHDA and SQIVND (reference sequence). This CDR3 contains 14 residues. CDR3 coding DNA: TGTGCCAGTAGTCTAGGACAGGGGGCCACTGAAGCTTTCTTT. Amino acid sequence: CASSLGQGATEAFF.

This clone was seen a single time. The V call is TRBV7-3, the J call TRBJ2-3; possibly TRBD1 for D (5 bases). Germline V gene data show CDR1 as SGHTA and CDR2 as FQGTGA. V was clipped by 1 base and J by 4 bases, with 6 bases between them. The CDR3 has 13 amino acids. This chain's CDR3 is CASSLNRPDTQYF. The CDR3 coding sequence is TGTGCCAGCAGCTTAAACAGGCCAGATACGCAGTATTTT.

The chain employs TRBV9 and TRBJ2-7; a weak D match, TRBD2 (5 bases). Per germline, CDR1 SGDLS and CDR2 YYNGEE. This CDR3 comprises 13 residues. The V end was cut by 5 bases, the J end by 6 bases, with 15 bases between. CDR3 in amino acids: CASSVASSSEQYF. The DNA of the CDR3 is TGTGCCAGCAGTGTCGCTAGCTCTAGCGAGCAGTACTTC.